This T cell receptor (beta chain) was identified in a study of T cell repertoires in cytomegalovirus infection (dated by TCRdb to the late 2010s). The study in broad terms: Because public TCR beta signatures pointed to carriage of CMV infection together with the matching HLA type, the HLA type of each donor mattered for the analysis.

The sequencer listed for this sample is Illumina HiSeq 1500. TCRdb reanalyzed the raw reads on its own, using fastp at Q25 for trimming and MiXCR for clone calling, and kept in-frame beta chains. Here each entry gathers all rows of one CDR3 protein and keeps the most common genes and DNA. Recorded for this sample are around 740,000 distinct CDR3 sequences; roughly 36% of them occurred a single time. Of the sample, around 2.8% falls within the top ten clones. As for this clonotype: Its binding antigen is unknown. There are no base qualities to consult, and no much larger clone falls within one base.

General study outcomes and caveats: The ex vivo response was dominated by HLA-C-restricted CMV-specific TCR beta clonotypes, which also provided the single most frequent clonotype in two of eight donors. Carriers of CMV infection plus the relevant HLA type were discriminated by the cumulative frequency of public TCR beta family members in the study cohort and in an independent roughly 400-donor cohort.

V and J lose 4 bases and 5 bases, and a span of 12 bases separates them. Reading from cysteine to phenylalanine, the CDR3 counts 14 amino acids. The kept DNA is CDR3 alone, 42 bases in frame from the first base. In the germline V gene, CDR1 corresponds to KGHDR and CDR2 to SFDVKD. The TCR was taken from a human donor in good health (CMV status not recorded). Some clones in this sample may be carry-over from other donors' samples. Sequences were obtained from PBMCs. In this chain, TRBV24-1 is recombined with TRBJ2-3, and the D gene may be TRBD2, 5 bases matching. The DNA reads TGTGCCACCAGTGACCCTGGCCGGGAAGATACGCAGTATTTT. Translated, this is CATSDPGREDTQYF.